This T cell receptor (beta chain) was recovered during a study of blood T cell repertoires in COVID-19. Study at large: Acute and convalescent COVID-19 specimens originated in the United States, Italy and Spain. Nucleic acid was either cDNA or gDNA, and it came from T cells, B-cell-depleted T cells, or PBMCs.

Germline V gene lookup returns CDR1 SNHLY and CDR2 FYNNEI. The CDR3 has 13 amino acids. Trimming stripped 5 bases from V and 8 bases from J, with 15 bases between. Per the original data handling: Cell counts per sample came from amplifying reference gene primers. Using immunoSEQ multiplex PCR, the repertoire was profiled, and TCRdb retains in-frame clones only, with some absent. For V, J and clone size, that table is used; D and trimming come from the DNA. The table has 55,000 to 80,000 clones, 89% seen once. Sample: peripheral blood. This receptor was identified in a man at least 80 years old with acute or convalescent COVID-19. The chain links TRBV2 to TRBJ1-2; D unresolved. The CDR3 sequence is CASSSGVADGYTF. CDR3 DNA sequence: TGTGCCAGCAGTAGCGGGGTCGCCGACGGCTACACCTTC.